These 8 T cell receptor beta chains share one sample of origin, sequenced in a study of blood T cell repertoires in COVID-19. TCRdb's table, derived via immunoSEQ multiplex PCR, lists solely in-frame clones and lacks some. The data show a few hundred thousand clones, roughly nine tenths seen once. Source material: peripheral blood. Receptor source: a man in his forties or fifties who had recovered from COVID-19.

This clone was seen a single time. The rearrangement uses TRBV21-1 and TRBJ2-1; whether TRBD2, the table's D call, matches the DNA was not checked. TRBV21-1 is termed a pseudogene. This CDR3 is 14 amino acids long. CDR3 sequence: CASSNSGAYNEQFF. The CDR3 nucleotides are TGTGCCAGCAGCAATAGCGGGGCCTACAATGAGCAGTTCTTC.

The gene calls are TRBV7-6 and TRBJ2-3; a weak D match, TRBD2 (6 bases). Germline V gene lookup returns CDR1 SGHVS and CDR2 FNYEAQ. V was cut by 1 base and J by 1 base, with 12 bases left in between. The CDR3 sequence is 16 residues long. CDR3 amino acids: CASSLGTSRRTDTQYF. As DNA, the CDR3 is TGTGCCAGCAGCTTAGGAACTAGCAGACGCACAGATACGCAGTATTTT.

This clone was detected only once. The V and J genes are TRBV2 and TRBJ2-7, with a weak D call TRBD2 (7 bases). This CDR3 has 16 amino acids. Trimming removed 6 bases at V and 0 bases at J, with 18 bases between. CDR1 and CDR2 (germline): SNHLY, FYNNEI. CDR3 DNA: TGTGCCAGCAGAGGACTAGAGAGAGGGGGCTCCTACGAGCAGTACTTC. The encoded protein is CASRGLERGGSYEQYF.

The rearrangement uses TRBV19 and TRBJ2-1; 9 bases line up with TRBD2. This CDR3 comprises 14 residues. Per germline, CDR1 LNHDA and CDR2 SQIVND (reference sequence). V lost 8 bases to trimming and J lost 4 bases; unmatched junction nucleotides: 6. CDR3 sequence: CASSGTSRYNEQFF. CDR3 sequence (DNA): TGTGCCAGTTCCGGGACTAGCAGATACAATGAGCAGTTCTTC.

The chain carries TRBV10-1 and TRBJ2-2; 7 bases fit TRBD2. CDR3 length: 15 residues. CDR1 is WNHNN, CDR2 SYGVQD, per germline (reference sequence). J lost 4 bases, V lost 3 bases, and 5 bases had no gene match. In nucleotides, the CDR3 is TGCGCCAGCAGTGATGCGGGAGAGGGCACCGGGGAGCTGTTTTTT. Protein sequence: CASSDAGEGTGELFF.

The J gene is TRBJ2-1, the V gene TRBV7-6, with D possibly being TRBD2 (6 bases). Germline V gene sequence: CDR1 SGHVS, CDR2 FNYEAQ. V gave up 3 bases and J gave up 1 base, with 10 bases separating them. This CDR3 comprises 15 residues. CDR3 DNA sequence: TGTGCCAGCAGCTTTATAGCGGTGTCCTACAATGAGCAGTTCTTC. Amino acids: CASSFIAVSYNEQFF.

The rearrangement links TRBV5-1 to TRBJ1-1; 8 nucleotides agree with TRBD1. The CDR3 covers 18 residues. Trimming cost V 5 bases and J 1 base; bases outside gene matches: 16. Germline V CDR1 and CDR2: SGHRS, YFSETQ. The CDR3 is CASRPGVQQGDRNTEAFF. The CDR3 bases are TGCGCCAGCAGACCCGGAGTACAACAGGGGGATAGGAACACTGAAGCTTTCTTT.

CDR3 in DNA: TGTGCCAGCAGCCAGGCCAGGACAGGGGGCTCTGAAGCTTTCTTT. Protein sequence: CASSQARTGGSEAFF. The V call is TRBV4-2, the J call TRBJ1-1, with 11 bases matching TRBD1. The CDR3 loop spans 15 amino acids. With 3 bases clipped from V and 6 bases from J, the junction kept 6 bases outside the gene matches. Germline V CDR1 and CDR2: LGHNA, YNFKEQ.